These 28 T cell receptor beta chains came from one sample sequenced in a study of blood T cell dynamics during melanoma immunotherapy. Noted time point: pre-treatment baseline. TCRdb's copy holds only in-frame clones and misses some; the assay was immunoSEQ multiplex PCR. Here the sample spans about 5,800 clones, about 85% being singletons. The material was blood, obtained from a patient treated with checkpoint blockade. The receptors stem from a human donor with melanoma.

The V and J genes are TRBV7-9 and TRBJ1-2; a possible D gene is TRBD1 (5 bases). Germline lookup yields CDR1 SEHNR and CDR2 FQNEAQ (reference sequence). V was cut by 2 bases and J by 4 bases, with 8 bases left in between. This CDR3 has 13 amino acids. Written as DNA, the CDR3 is TGTGCCAGCAGCTTACAGGGAACCTATGGCTACACCTTC. Translation: CASSLQGTYGYTF.

The V call is TRBV5-1, the J call TRBJ2-5, with 10 bases fitting TRBD1. This CDR3 contains 15 residues. CDR1 and CDR2 from the germline V gene are SGHRS and YFSETQ. With 1 base clipped from V and 7 bases from J, the junction kept 7 bases outside the gene matches. The DNA for the CDR3 is TGCGCCAGCAGCTTGCCGGGACAGGGGCCAGGGACCCAGTACTTC. It is translated as CASSLPGQGPGTQYF. Supplemented by reference TRBV5-1 and TRBJ2-5, the full variable domain reads KAGVTQTPRYLIKTRGQQVTLSCSPISGHRSVSWYQQTPGQGLQFLFEYFSETQRNKGNFPGRFSGRQFSNSRSEMNVSTLELGDSALYLCASSLPGQGPGTQYFGPGTRLLVL.

The chain is built from TRBV29-1 and TRBJ1-2; D might be TRBD1 (6 bases). Trimming removed 3 bases from V and 5 bases from J, with 22 bases in between. The CDR3 is made up of 16 amino acids. Germline V CDR1 and CDR2: SQVTM, ANQGSEA. The CDR3 protein is CSVERGANLEVYGYTF. The CDR3 region has the DNA TGCAGCGTTGAGAGGGGGGCGAACCTTGAAGTATATGGCTACACCTTC.

The rearrangement uses TRBV19 and TRBJ1-1; D may be TRBD1 (6 bases). Germline CDR1 and CDR2: LNHDA and SQIVND (reference sequence). The CDR3 covers 13 residues. V dropped 10 bases and J dropped 5 bases, with 17 bases sitting between them. CDR3 coding DNA: TGTGCCACCAAGCCAGGGGAGGGTACTGAAGCTTTCTTT. Translating gives CATKPGEGTEAFF.

The table lists this clone with a few counts. The CDR3 nucleotides are TGTGCCAGCGGGACAGGGGCGACCGGGGAGCTGTTTTTT. The encoded protein is CASGTGATGELFF. This rearrangement joins TRBV7-3 to TRBJ2-2, with 10 positions matching TRBD1. V trimming: 8 bases; J trimming: 5 bases; junction bases outside the gene matches: 2. Germline CDR1 is SGHTA and CDR2 is FQGTGA. The CDR3 length is 13 residues.

The rearrangement links TRBV7-3 to TRBJ2-3, with 7 bases matching TRBD2. V lost 2 bases, J lost 3 bases, and 2 bases stayed unmatched. Germline loops: CDR1 SGHTA, CDR2 FQGTGA. The CDR3 is 14 residues long. The CDR3 region has the DNA TGTGCCAGCAGCTTAGGGGAGGGGACAGATACGCAGTATTTT. Its protein is CASSLGEGTDTQYF. Filled out from reference TRBV7-3 and TRBJ2-3, the complete variable domain reads GAGVSQTPSNKVTEKGKYVELRCDPISGHTALYWYRQSLGQGPEFLIYFQGTGAADDSGLPNDRFFAVRPEGSVSTLKIQRTERGDSAVYLCASSLGEGTDTQYFGPGTRLTVL.

The V and J genes are TRBV7-2 and TRBJ1-2; D unresolved. Germline assignment: CDR1 SGHTA and CDR2 FQGNSA. This CDR3 spans 13 amino acids. Trimming took 3 bases from V and 2 from J, leaving 7 bases between them. Here the CDR3 reads CASSLMDNYGYTF. The CDR3 nucleotides are TGTGCCAGCAGCTTGATGGACAACTATGGCTACACCTTC.

The V call is TRBV5-1, the J call TRBJ2-5, with D perhaps TRBD1 or TRBD2 (6 bases each). Germline-derived CDR1 and CDR2 are SGHRS and YFSETQ. This CDR3 contains 15 residues. V gave up 2 bases and J gave up 11 bases, with 22 bases separating them. The CDR3 DNA reads as TGCGCCAGCAGCTTAACGGGACACTCTCCGGGAGAGCAGTACTTC. Amino acid sequence: CASSLTGHSPGEQYF.

This clone appeared a few times. V usage is TRBV7-2 and J usage is TRBJ2-3; 8 bases line up with TRBD2. With V trimmed by 2 bases and J by 9 bases, 7 bases remained unmatched. Germline loops: CDR1 SGHTA, CDR2 FQGNSA. The CDR3 spans 14 residues. As DNA, the CDR3 is TGTGCCAGCAGCTTAAGCAGCGGGGGAATGACGCAGTATTTT. Its translation: CASSLSSGGMTQYF.

The rearrangement uses TRBV5-1 and TRBJ2-7; TRBD1 matches 8 bases. CDR3 length: 16 amino acids. V was pared by 0 bases and J by 3 bases, with 8 bases of the junction left unmatched. Germline CDR1 SGHRS, CDR2 YFSETQ. The DNA of the CDR3 is TGCGCCAGCAGCTTGGAAGCCCTACAGGGGGACTACGAGCAGTACTTC. Protein sequence: CASSLEALQGDYEQYF. Using reference TRBV5-1 and TRBJ2-7 for the parts outside the CDR3, the full variable domain is KAGVTQTPRYLIKTRGQQVTLSCSPISGHRSVSWYQQTPGQGLQFLFEYFSETQRNKGNFPGRFSGRQFSNSRSEMNVSTLELGDSALYLCASSLEALQGDYEQYFGPGTRLTVT.

The chain carries TRBV4-1 and TRBJ2-5; 7 nucleotides agree with TRBD1. The CDR3 runs 15 residues. The V and J ends lost 1 base and 7 bases, in that order; junction bases with no gene match: 9. Germline V lookup: CDR1 MGHRA, CDR2 YSYEKL. The CDR3 is CASSQVGQQLGTQYF. CDR3 coding DNA: TGCGCCAGCAGCCAAGTGGGACAGCAATTGGGGACCCAGTACTTC.

The V and J genes are TRBV7-2 and TRBJ2-5; a possible D gene is TRBD2 (5 bases). The end of the DNA is better explained by TRBJ2-7, so the J call may be wrong. The CDR3 has 16 residues. Germline lookup yields CDR1 SGHTA and CDR2 FQGNSA. CDR3 sequence reads: CASSLGLEAGAYEQYF. DNA of the CDR3: TGTGCCAGCAGCTTAGGGCTGGAGGCAGGTGCCTACGAGCAGTACTTC.

V is TRBV9 and J is TRBJ1-1; a weak D match, TRBD1 (6 bases). There are 14 residues in the CDR3. Trimming removed 6 bases from V and 2 bases from J, with 14 bases in between. Germline V gives CDR1 SGDLS, CDR2 YYNGEE. The chain's CDR3 is CASTVNRDNTEAFF. The DNA of the CDR3 is TGTGCCAGCACCGTCAACAGGGATAACACTGAAGCTTTCTTT.

The chain is built from TRBV5-1 and TRBJ2-5, with D possibly being TRBD1 (6 bases). CDR1 is SGHRS, CDR2 YFSETQ, per germline. Trimming stripped 2 bases from V and 5 bases from J, with 13 bases between. The CDR3 sequence is 14 residues long. This CDR3 reads CASSFHRAGETQYF. CDR3 coding DNA: TGCGCCAGCAGCTTTCACAGGGCGGGCGAGACCCAGTACTTC.

This clone has only a few counts. The rearrangement joins TRBV27 to TRBJ1-2; D remains unclear. Trimming stripped 2 bases from V and 8 bases from J, with 9 bases between. The CDR3 loop spans 12 amino acids. Germline V CDR1 and CDR2: MNHEY, SMNVEV (reference sequence). DNA of the CDR3: TGTGCCAGCAGTTTAAAGGGTTACGGCTACACCTTC. Amino acid sequence: CASSLKGYGYTF.

The genes are TRBV19 and TRBJ1-2; TRBD1 agrees at 7 bases. CDR1 and CDR2 (germline): LNHDA, SQIVND (reference sequence). The CDR3 is made up of 15 amino acids. J was trimmed by 0 bases and V by 5 bases; bases with no gene match: 6. CDR3 sequence: CASSLDRRANYGYTF. For the CDR3, the DNA is TGTGCCAGTAGTTTGGACAGGCGGGCTAACTATGGCTACACCTTC.

The chain carries TRBV21-1 and TRBJ2-1; TRBD1 is the table's D call, not checked against the DNA. TRBV21-1 is a pseudogene segment. CDR3 length equals 16 residues. The CDR3 sequence: CASSKGGRVSYNEQFF. CDR3 nucleotides: TGTGCCAGCAGCAAAGGGGGCAGGGTATCCTACAATGAGCAGTTCTTC.

This clone was seen more than once but under ten times. The chain uses TRBV18 and TRBJ2-2, with D tentatively TRBD2 (6 bases). In germline, CDR1 is KGHSH, CDR2 LQKENI. Trimming left V 2 bases short and J 5 bases short, with 12 bases between. The CDR3 totals 15 residues. The CDR3 sequence is CASSPNQGGTGELFF. Here the CDR3 DNA reads TGTGCCAGCTCACCAAACCAGGGAGGAACCGGGGAGCTGTTTTTT.

The V call is TRBV7-6, the J call TRBJ2-7; D is unresolved. Between the trimmed V and J ends, which lost 0 bases and 0 bases, there was a span of 3 bases. Germline lookup yields CDR1 SGHVS and CDR2 FNYEAQ. The CDR3 length is 13 residues. CDR3 nucleotides: TGTGCCAGCAGCTTAGCAGCCTCCTACGAGCAGTACTTC. It yields the protein CASSLAASYEQYF.

V usage is TRBV11-2 and J usage is TRBJ1-3, with D maybe TRBD1 (6 bases). CDR3 length: 16 residues. Trimming pared 4 bases from V and 2 bases from J, leaving 15 bases between. The germline CDR1 and CDR2 sequences are SGHAT and FQNNGV. CDR3 in DNA: TGTGCCAGCAGCTCAGTCAGGGGAGGAACTGGAAACACCATATATTTT. Its protein is CASSSVRGGTGNTIYF.

The DNA for the CDR3 is TGCGCCAGCAGCCAAATGACAGGGGTGTTAGAGACCCAGTACTTC. Translated, it gives CASSQMTGVLETQYF. The chain recombines TRBV5-1 with TRBJ2-5; 8 nucleotides align to TRBD1. Germline lookup yields CDR1 SGHRS and CDR2 YFSETQ. The CDR3 contains 15 residues. Germline trimming cut 4 bases from V and 4 bases from J; bases unmatched to any gene: 9.

The chain couples TRBV6-5 to TRBJ2-6, with D possibly matching TRBD1 (5 bases). The CDR3 contains 15 residues. In germline, CDR1 is MNHEY, CDR2 SVGAGI. Trimming pared 6 bases from V and 0 bases from J, leaving 9 bases between. The CDR3 sequence: CASSLDSSGANVLTF. The CDR3 DNA reads TGTGCCAGCAGCCTCGACAGCTCTGGGGCCAACGTCCTGACTTTC.

This clone appeared a single time. The chain's CDR3 is CASAHGGAEETQYF. CDR3 DNA: TGTGCTAGTGCCCACGGGGGGGCGGAAGAGACCCAGTACTTC. The rearrangement joins TRBV12-5 to TRBJ2-5, with 8 bases matching TRBD2. Trimming at V came to 7 bases and at J to 3 bases, leaving 7 bases not matched to a gene. The germline gives CDR1 LGHNT, CDR2 FRNRAP. The CDR3 sequence is 14 residues long.

The chain carries TRBV21-1 and TRBJ1-5. TRBV21-1 is a pseudogene. This CDR3 contains 16 residues. DNA for the CDR3: TGTGCCAGCAGCAAGATAAGGAAGGGAAGCAATCAGCCCCAGCATTTT. This codes for CASSKIRKGSNQPQHF.

The genes are TRBV18 and TRBJ2-5, with D perhaps matching TRBD2 (5 bases). The V end was cut by 6 bases, the J end by 1 base, with 15 bases between. Germline V gene data show CDR1 as KGHSH and CDR2 as LQKENI. The CDR3 spans 15 residues. In nucleotides, the CDR3 is TGTGCCAGCTCTCCCCGGGGTTTGACCCAAGAGACCCAGTACTTC. Its translation: CASSPRGLTQETQYF.

This chain uses TRBV21-1 with TRBJ1-3. TRBV21-1 is recorded as a pseudogene. This CDR3 contains 14 residues. CDR3 nucleotide sequence: TGTGCCAGCATCCTTGGAATCTCTGGAAACACCATATATTTT. It yields the protein CASILGISGNTIYF.

V is TRBV5-1 and J is TRBJ2-5, with TRBD2 identical over 13 bases. The CDR3 runs to 15 residues. With V trimmed by 4 bases and J by 5 bases, 5 bases remained unmatched. Looked up from germline, CDR1 is SGHRS and CDR2 is YFSETQ. Here the CDR3 reads CASSPGTSGAETQYF. The CDR3 DNA is TGCGCCAGCAGCCCGGGGACTAGCGGGGCGGAGACCCAGTACTTC.

J is TRBJ1-2 and V is TRBV28; 8 nucleotides align to TRBD1. Trimming at V came to 3 bases and at J to 5 bases, leaving 2 bases not matched to a gene. This CDR3 has 13 residues. CDR1 is MDHEN and CDR2 is SYDVKM in the germline V gene. The CDR3 bases are TGTGCCAGCAGTTTGGGACAGGTGTATGGCTACACCTTC. Protein sequence: CASSLGQVYGYTF.